Detailed here is one TCR beta chain. What it binds is unknown. The data were taken from a study of cytomegalovirus exposure and HLA in healthy donors. Study at large: Among the approximately 420 donors who were genotyped, 81% fell in the genetic ancestry cluster that is associated with self-reported Caucasian donors.

Study-wide points: It was reported that the classifier diagnosed cytomegalovirus status with high specificity and sensitivity in both the original and validation cohorts. The study found most TCR sequences rare, yet found some public TCRs in many donors.

PCR amplification relied on 60 Vbeta primers (plus 13 Jbeta primers). Only in-frame clones appear in the TCRdb table, and some are missing; sequencing was by immunoSEQ multiplex PCR. The data contain 55,000 to 70,000 clones, approximately 90% of them singletons. Healthy bone marrow donors made up the donor group. The sequencing sample was made of PBMCs. The receptor was isolated from a woman between 25 and 40 years old in good health and CMV-seronegative.

The CDR3 reads CASSERSSYGYTF. As DNA, the CDR3 is TGTGCCAGCAGTGAGCGCTCTTCTTATGGCTACACCTTC. This chain joins TRBV2 and TRBJ1-2, with D unresolved. This CDR3 spans 13 amino acids. The germline V gene has CDR1 SNHLY and CDR2 FYNNEI. Trimming took off 3 bases at V and 5 bases at J, with 10 bases between the two ends.